The text below deals with one TCR beta chain. The data belong to a study of blood T cell repertoires in COVID-19. Study context: Specimens from acute and convalescent COVID-19 originated in the United States, Italy and Spain. Sources were T cells, B-cell-depleted T cells, or PBMCs; the material itself was cDNA or gDNA.

With V trimmed by 9 bases and J by 4 bases, 13 bases remained unmatched. Germline CDR1 is WNHNN and CDR2 is SYGVQD (reference sequence). This CDR3 comprises 17 residues. In the original workflow: Nucleated cell number was recorded as an estimate derived from reference gene primer amplification. Clones were sequenced by immunoSEQ multiplex PCR, and TCRdb holds only the in-frame ones, with some missing. Clonal size and the V and J genes are those of that table, whereas D and trimming came from the DNA. The table shows hundreds of thousands of clones, with around four fifths occurring only once. The sample consisted of peripheral blood. The sequence was obtained from a middle-aged woman with active or convalescent COVID-19. The J gene is TRBJ2-3, the V gene TRBV10-1, with 13 bases that match TRBD2. The CDR3 loop is CARARGTSGRGADTQYF. The CDR3 bases are TGCGCCAGGGCCAGGGGAACTAGCGGGAGGGGGGCAGATACGCAGTATTTT.